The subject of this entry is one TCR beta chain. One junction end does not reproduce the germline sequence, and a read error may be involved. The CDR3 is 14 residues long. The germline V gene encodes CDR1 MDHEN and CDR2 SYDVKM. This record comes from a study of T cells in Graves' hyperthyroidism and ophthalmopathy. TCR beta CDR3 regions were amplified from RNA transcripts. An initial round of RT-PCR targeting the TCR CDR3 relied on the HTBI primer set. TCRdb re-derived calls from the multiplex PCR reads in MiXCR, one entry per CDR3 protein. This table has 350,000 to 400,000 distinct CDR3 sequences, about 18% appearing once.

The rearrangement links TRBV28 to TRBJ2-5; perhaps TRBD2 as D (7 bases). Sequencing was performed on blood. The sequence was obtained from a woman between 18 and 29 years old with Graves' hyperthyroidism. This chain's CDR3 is CASSLSGGGETKYF. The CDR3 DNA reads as TGTGCCAGCAGTCTGTCGGGGGGCGGCGAGACCAAGTACTTC.